This TCR beta chain was sequenced for a study of identical twins. One entry per CDR3 protein results from TCRdb running MiXCR on the 5' RACE reads. The table lists roughly 350,000 distinct CDR3 sequences, approximately 13% of them singletons, with around 6.9% in the top ten. V dropped 5 bases and J dropped 5 bases, with 10 bases sitting between them. The CDR3 spans 11 residues. Germline CDR1 SQVTM, CDR2 ANQGSEA. This sample was shared with a second study, whose subject was yellow fever vaccine responses in identical twins.

The source is a woman aged 18 to 35 in good health. Material for sequencing was CD8+ T cells sorted from blood. V is TRBV29-1 and J is TRBJ2-7; no reliable D call. The CDR3 DNA follows: TGCAGCGTTACCCTCGACCACGAGCAGTACTTC. Encoded protein: CSVTLDHEQYF.